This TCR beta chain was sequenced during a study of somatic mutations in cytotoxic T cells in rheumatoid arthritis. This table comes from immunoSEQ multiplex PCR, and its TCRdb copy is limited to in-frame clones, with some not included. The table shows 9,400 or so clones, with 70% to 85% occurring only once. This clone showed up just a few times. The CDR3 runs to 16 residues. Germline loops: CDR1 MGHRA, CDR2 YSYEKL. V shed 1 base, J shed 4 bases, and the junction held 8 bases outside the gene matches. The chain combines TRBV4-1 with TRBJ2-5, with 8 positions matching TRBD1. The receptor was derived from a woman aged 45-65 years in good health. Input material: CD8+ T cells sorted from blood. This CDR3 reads CASSQGVQGVGETQYF. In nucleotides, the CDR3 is TGCGCCAGCAGCCAAGGGGTACAGGGGGTTGGAGAGACCCAGTACTTC.